These 26 T cell receptor beta chains came from one sample sequenced in a study of T cells after yellow fever vaccination. TCRdb reprocessed the 5' RACE reads with MiXCR, giving one entry per CDR3 protein. The sample lists 310,000 or so distinct CDR3 sequences, around 4% occurring once. Sequenced material: PBMCs, taken on the day of the yellow fever booster vaccination. These receptors all come from a man aged 18-30 years who received the YFV17D yellow fever vaccine.

This clonotype came up many times. This CDR3 is CASSLETSGSTDTQYF. The DNA for the CDR3 is TGCGCCAGCAGCTTGGAGACTAGCGGGAGCACAGATACGCAGTATTTT. The chain uses TRBV5-1 and TRBJ2-3; 10 nucleotides line up with TRBD2. Germline V CDR1 and CDR2: SGHRS, YFSETQ. CDR3 length: 16 residues. Losses at the gene ends were 0 bases for V and 0 bases for J; bases not matched to a gene: 1.

The chain has TRBV19 and TRBJ1-6, with TRBD1 matching over 10 bases. Germline CDR1 LNHDA, CDR2 SQIVND (reference sequence). There are 13 residues in the CDR3. V dropped 4 bases and J dropped 10; count of bases not matched to a gene: 1. The CDR3 nucleotides read TGTGCCAGTAGTAGGACAGGGGGATCACCCCTCCACTTT. Its protein product is CASSRTGGSPLHF.

The V call is TRBV4-2, the J call TRBJ2-7; 14 bases are a match to TRBD2. CDR3 size: 16 residues. Germline-derived CDR1 and CDR2 are LGHNA and YNFKEQ. The ends lost 0 bases at V and 4 bases at J; junction bases unmatched: 2. In DNA, the CDR3 is TGTGCCAGCAGCCAAGAAGGGACTAGCGGGGGTTACGAGCAGTACTTC. Translated: CASSQEGTSGGYEQYF.

This chain connects TRBV13 to TRBJ2-6; no clear D. Germline CDR1 is PRHDT and CDR2 is FYEKMQ (reference sequence). V dropped 1 base and J dropped 9 bases, with 4 bases sitting between them. The CDR3 loop spans 12 amino acids. This CDR3 is CASSLDDNVLTF. In DNA form, the CDR3 reads TGTGCCAGCAGCTTAGACGACAACGTCCTGACTTTC.

The chain couples TRBV19 to TRBJ2-1; 8 bases map to TRBD2. CDR1 and CDR2 (germline): LNHDA, SQIVND (reference sequence). This CDR3 has 16 residues. J lost 4 bases, V lost 3 bases, and 8 bases had no gene match. The DNA of the CDR3 is TGTGCCAGTAGTATCGGTTGGAGCGGGGGATACAATGAGCAGTTCTTC. This gives the protein CASSIGWSGGYNEQFF.

This clonotype was counted at least ten times. The chain has TRBV7-2 and TRBJ2-7; no definite D call. CDR1 and CDR2 from the germline V gene are SGHTA and FQGNSA. The V and J ends lost 6 bases and 0 bases respectively, with 6 bases between them. The CDR3 covers 12 residues. In nucleotides, the CDR3 is TGTGCCAGCAGTAGCAGCTCCTACGAGCAGTACTTC. Amino acids: CASSSSSYEQYF.

This clonotype appeared many times. This chain uses TRBV5-6 with TRBJ2-1, with a weak D call TRBD2 (5 bases). The V gene's germline CDR1 is SGHDT and CDR2 YYEEEE. This CDR3 contains 15 residues. V gave up 3 bases and J gave up 6 bases, with 16 bases separating them. CDR3 nucleotide sequence: TGTGCCAGCAGCTCGTACTCCGGGAACGTCAATGAGCAGTTCTTC. Encoded protein: CASSSYSGNVNEQFF.

The chain recombines TRBV5-1 with TRBJ2-1; TRBD2 agrees at 11 bases. Unmatched junction bases numbered 4, after V lost 0 bases and J lost 8 bases. This CDR3 spans 15 amino acids. CDR1 is SGHRS and CDR2 is YFSETQ in the germline V gene. The CDR3 reads CASSLDIAGGDEQFF. The CDR3 DNA reads TGCGCCAGCAGCTTGGATATAGCGGGGGGGGATGAGCAGTTCTTC. Based on the CDR3 plus reference TRBV5-1 and TRBJ2-1, the full variable domain is KAGVTQTPRYLIKTRGQQVTLSCSPISGHRSVSWYQQTPGQGLQFLFEYFSETQRNKGNFPGRFSGRQFSNSRSEMNVSTLELGDSALYLCASSLDIAGGDEQFFGPGTRLTVL.

This clonotype was detected ten times or more. This chain joins TRBV20-1 and TRBJ2-3; D gene uncertain. Per germline, CDR1 DFQATT and CDR2 SNEGSKA (reference sequence). Trimming removed 0 bases from V and 1 base from J, with 8 bases in between. The CDR3 has 14 residues. In DNA, the CDR3 is TGCAGTGCTAGAGATGCGATGGGCACAGATACGCAGTATTTT. As protein: CSARDAMGTDTQYF.

CDR3 loop: CAITKGLADTDTQYF. As DNA, the CDR3 is TGTGCCATCACCAAAGGACTAGCGGACACAGATACGCAGTATTTT. The chain links TRBV10-3 to TRBJ2-3; 10 bases fit TRBD2. Germline V gene data show CDR1 as ENHRY and CDR2 as SYGVKD. The J segment lost 2 bases and the V segment lost 7 bases, leaving 6 bases of the junction unmatched. The CDR3 extends over 15 amino acids.

As concerns this clonotype: At one end, the junction sequence differs from germline, possibly due to a read error. This chain links TRBV7-3 with TRBJ1-1; 7 nucleotides align to TRBD1. Germline values: CDR1 SGHTA, CDR2 FQGTGA. The CDR3 spans 15 residues. This CDR3 is CASSLKRGQAAEASF. The CDR3 bases are TGTGCCAGCAGCTTAAAAAGGGGGCAGGCGGCTGAAGCTTCCTTT. Full variable domain (rest looked up from reference TRBV7-3 and TRBJ1-1): GAGVSQTPSNKVTEKGKYVELRCDPISGHTALYWYRQSLGQGPEFLIYFQGTGAADDSGLPNDRFFAVRPEGSVSTLKIQRTERGDSAVYLCASSLKRGQAAEASFGQGTRLTVV.

This clonotype was observed at least ten times. The rearrangement uses TRBV12-3 or TRBV12-4 and TRBJ2-1; 12 positions agree with TRBD1. V lost 8 bases, J lost 0 bases, and 5 bases stayed unmatched. The CDR3 totals 16 residues. CDR3 DNA sequence: TGTGCCAGCGCGGGACAGGGGGCGAGCTCCTACAATGAGCAGTTCTTC. Translating gives CASAGQGASSYNEQFF.

This clonotype was seen at least ten times. Written as DNA, the CDR3 is TGCAGTGCTAGAGTCCAGCGGGGGGAAGCAGATACGCAGTATTTT. Translation: CSARVQRGEADTQYF. The rearrangement links TRBV20-1 to TRBJ2-3, with 9 bases lining up with TRBD2. After removal of 1 base from V and 4 bases from J, the junction contained 6 bases not matched to a gene. CDR3 length equals 15 residues. Germline V gene sequence: CDR1 DFQATT, CDR2 SNEGSKA (reference sequence).

This clonotype was seen more than once but under ten times. This rearrangement joins TRBV28 to TRBJ2-6, with D unclear. Trimming pared 4 bases from V and 0 bases from J, leaving 7 bases between. Germline V gene sequence: CDR1 MDHEN, CDR2 SYDVKM. This CDR3 contains 15 residues. CDR3 bases: TGTGCCAGCAGTTCCTCGCGCTCTGGGGCCAACGTCCTGACTTTC. Protein sequence: CASSSSRSGANVLTF.

CDR3 amino acids: CASSHRDRDTGELFF. For the CDR3, the DNA is TGTGCCAGTAGTCACCGGGACAGAGACACCGGGGAGCTGTTTTTT. The V call is TRBV19, the J call TRBJ2-2; 7 bases line up with TRBD1. The CDR3 is made up of 15 amino acids. V shed 5 bases, J shed 3 bases, and the junction held 6 bases outside the gene matches. The V gene's germline CDR1 is LNHDA and CDR2 SQIVND (reference sequence).

This clonotype was observed many times. The chain combines TRBV3-1 with TRBJ2-7; 11 bases line up with TRBD2. The CDR3 is 19 residues long. V trimming: 4 bases; J trimming: 2 bases; junction bases outside the gene matches: 16. Germline loops: CDR1 LGHDT, CDR2 YNNKEL (reference sequence). The CDR3 coding sequence is TGTGCCAGCAGCCCTTCCGCGGTAGCGGGGGGGCTCTTAACCTACGAGCAGTACTTC. This translates into CASSPSAVAGGLLTYEQYF.

DNA of the CDR3: TGTGCCAGCAGGGCTAGCAGGGGTCGCAATGAGCAGTTCTTC. As protein: CASRASRGRNEQFF. The chain couples TRBV6-6 to TRBJ2-1; weak D call: TRBD1 (6 bases). This CDR3 has 14 amino acids. Trimming shortened V by 6 bases and J by 6 bases, and 15 bases separated the two germline ends. Germline-derived CDR1 and CDR2 are MNHNY and SVGAGI (reference sequence).

This clonotype was seen more than once but under ten times. This chain links TRBV2 with TRBJ2-2; D may be TRBD1 (6 bases). The V end lost 6 bases, the J end lost 1 base, and 18 bases lay between the germline ends. The CDR3 consists of 17 residues. Per germline, CDR1 SNHLY and CDR2 FYNNEI. CDR3 coding DNA: TGTGCCAGCAGCTACTCCCCGACAGGCCGGAACACCGGGGAGCTGTTTTTT. It encodes CASSYSPTGRNTGELFF.

The gene calls are TRBV5-1 and TRBJ2-3; 10 positions match TRBD2. V shed 0 bases and J 1 base; nucleotides not matched to a gene: 17. Germline assignment: CDR1 SGHRS and CDR2 YFSETQ. This CDR3 is 21 amino acids long. The DNA for the CDR3 is TGCGCCAGCAGCTTGGCCGTTACTAGCGGGGAGCAGGGTTATCGCACAGATACGCAGTATTTT. Its protein product is CASSLAVTSGEQGYRTDTQYF.

At least ten counts were recorded for this clonotype. J is TRBJ2-3 and V is TRBV7-2; D unclear. The CDR3 is made up of 12 amino acids. V lost 5 bases to trimming and J lost 6 bases, with 9 bases between them. Germline assignment: CDR1 SGHTA and CDR2 FQGNSA. The CDR3 DNA is TGTGCCAGCAGCCCCCATCGGGATACGCAGTATTTT. The encoded protein is CASSPHRDTQYF.

This clonotype came up many times. The chain employs TRBV7-2 and TRBJ2-3, with D perhaps TRBD2 (5 bases). Trimming removed 0 bases at V and 7 bases at J, with 17 bases between. The CDR3 has 16 residues. Germline-derived CDR1 and CDR2 are SGHTA and FQGNSA. The CDR3 sequence is CASSLAGTGITHTQYF. The DNA for the CDR3 is TGTGCCAGCAGCTTAGCCGGCACCGGGATAACACATACGCAGTATTTT.

This clonotype showed up many times. The CDR3 DNA reads TGCAGTGCTAGGATTCCGGGACTAGGGCTGGGTGGCAAAAACATTCAGTACTTC. Amino acids: CSARIPGLGLGGKNIQYF. This chain links TRBV20-1 with TRBJ2-4; 8 bases align to TRBD2. CDR1 and CDR2 from the germline V gene are DFQATT and SNEGSKA (reference sequence). CDR3 length equals 18 residues. Trimming took 3 bases from V and 3 from J; bases not matched to a gene: 16.

This clonotype showed up just a few times. The CDR3 region has the DNA TGTGCCAGCAGCTTAGAAGGGACAGGGCAATACGAGCAGTACTTC. The encoded protein is CASSLEGTGQYEQYF. The chain links TRBV13 to TRBJ2-7; 9 bases map to TRBD1. The CDR3 spans 15 residues. V trimming: 1 base; J trimming: 4 bases; junction bases outside the gene matches: 5. CDR1 is PRHDT and CDR2 is FYEKMQ in the germline V gene (reference sequence).

This clonotype came up many times. This chain joins TRBV24-1 and TRBJ1-1, with 8 bases lining up with TRBD1. V trimming: 2 bases; J trimming: 1 base; junction bases outside the gene matches: 2. The CDR3 extends over 15 amino acids. From germline, CDR1 is KGHDR and CDR2 SFDVKD. For the CDR3, the DNA is TGTGCCACCAGTGATTCCGGGACAGGGAACACTGAAGCTTTCTTT. Protein sequence: CATSDSGTGNTEAFF.

This clonotype was detected a few times. The chain has TRBV7-2 and TRBJ2-3; D possibly corresponds to TRBD1 (5 bases). Trimming cost V 4 bases and J 2 bases, with 13 bases left between them. There are 15 residues in the CDR3. The germline V gene has CDR1 SGHTA and CDR2 FQGNSA. Written as DNA, the CDR3 is TGTGCCAGCAGCTCACAGGTTTCCCACACAGATACGCAGTATTTT. Translation gives CASSSQVSHTDTQYF. The complete variable domain, with remaining parts taken from reference TRBV7-2 and TRBJ2-3, reads GAGVSQSPSNKVTEKGKDVELRCDPISGHTALYWYRQSLGQGLEFLIYFQGNSAPDKSGLPSDRFSAERTGGSVSTLTIQRTQQEDSAVYLCASSSQVSHTDTQYFGPGTRLTVL.

In its sample, this clonotype was seen many times. This chain links TRBV6-5 with TRBJ2-7, with D perhaps being TRBD1 or TRBD2 (5 bases each). Deletions cut 0 bases from V and 4 bases from J, with 10 bases between. This CDR3 is 14 amino acids long. The germline CDR1 and CDR2 sequences are MNHEY and SVGAGI. CDR3 region: CASSYSVGAYEQYF. The CDR3, as DNA: TGTGCCAGCAGTTACTCGGTCGGGGCTTACGAGCAGTACTTC.